One sample yielded the 10 T cell receptor beta chains listed below, sequenced in a study of a mutant IDH1 vaccine in newly diagnosed glioma. Indicated time point: baseline, week 1 (first vaccination visit). Specified treatment: pre-vaccination baseline after standard-of-care therapy. The repertoire was sequenced with immunoSEQ multiplex PCR; TCRdb's copy has only in-frame clones and lacks some. The sample shows roughly 15,000 clones, around 91% of them seen only once. The material sequenced was PBMCs, taken from a glioma patient treated with radiotherapy, temozolomide or both. The source is a woman aged 35 to 49 with glioma. Some clones in this sample may be carry-over from other donors' samples.

The chain joins TRBV18 to TRBJ1-1, with 7 bases that match TRBD1. Trimming removed 5 bases from V and 1 base from J; junction bases left unmatched: 7. Germline V gene sequence: CDR1 KGHSH, CDR2 LQKENI. The CDR3 contains 15 residues. The chain's CDR3 is CASSGQALGNTEAFF. The CDR3 nucleotides are TGTGCCAGCTCAGGACAGGCCCTCGGGAACACTGAAGCTTTCTTT.

The rearrangement links TRBV7-8 to TRBJ1-1, with TRBD1 identical over 9 bases. Unmatched junction bases numbered 7, after V lost 5 bases and J lost 6 bases. Germline V CDR1 and CDR2: SGHVS, FQNEAQ. The CDR3 extends over 14 amino acids. CDR3 DNA: TGTGCCAGCAGCCGTTTGGGACAGGGAGCTGAAGCTTTCTTT. Translating gives CASSRLGQGAEAFF.

The chain is built from TRBV5-1 and TRBJ2-1; 11 bases map to TRBD2. Germline loops: CDR1 SGHRS, CDR2 YFSETQ. V was clipped by 3 bases and J by 9 bases; unmatched bases: 2. This CDR3 comprises 13 residues. DNA for the CDR3: TGCGCCAGCAGCTCACTAGCGGGAGCTGAGCAGTTCTTC. Protein: CASSSLAGAEQFF. Drawing the rest from reference TRBV5-1 and TRBJ2-1, the complete variable domain is KAGVTQTPRYLIKTRGQQVTLSCSPISGHRSVSWYQQTPGQGLQFLFEYFSETQRNKGNFPGRFSGRQFSNSRSEMNVSTLELGDSALYLCASSSLAGAEQFFGPGTRLTVL.

CDR3 residues: CASWGLAGEQYF. The CDR3 coding sequence is TGTGCCAGCTGGGGACTAGCCGGCGAGCAGTACTTC. The chain recombines TRBV7-8 with TRBJ2-7; TRBD2 aligns across 9 bases. The CDR3 extends over 12 amino acids. V was clipped by 8 bases and J by 6 bases; unmatched bases: 5. Germline-derived CDR1 and CDR2 are SGHVS and FQNEAQ.

The CDR3 DNA reads TGTGCCAGTAGTATCGGTCCCGATCAGCCCCAGCATTTT. Translation gives CASSIGPDQPQHF. This chain links TRBV19 with TRBJ1-5; D uncertain. This CDR3 is 13 amino acids long. V was clipped by 3 bases and J by 5 bases, with 8 bases between them. Looked up from germline, CDR1 is LNHDA and CDR2 is SQIVND (reference sequence).

The chain carries TRBV7-2 and TRBJ2-3, with TRBD2 as a possible D gene (6 bases). There are 17 residues in the CDR3. Germline lookup yields CDR1 SGHTA and CDR2 FQGNSA. V lost 5 bases and J 1 base, leaving 19 bases between the germline ends. The CDR3 coding sequence is TGTGCCAGCAGCGCAACGCGACTAGTAGCGGGCACAGATACGCAGTATTTT. It is translated as CASSATRLVAGTDTQYF.

The rearrangement joins TRBV7-2 to TRBJ2-2, with D possibly being TRBD2 (6 bases). Trimming cost V 5 bases and J 7 bases, with 17 bases left between them. CDR3 length: 15 amino acids. The germline gives CDR1 SGHTA, CDR2 FQGNSA. CDR3 residues: CASSPLGRRDGELFF. DNA of the CDR3: TGTGCCAGCAGCCCCCTCGGGAGAAGGGACGGGGAGCTGTTTTTT.

The chain couples TRBV4-1 to TRBJ2-3; D is perhaps TRBD2 (6 bases). V was clipped by 0 bases and J by 4 bases, with 14 bases between them. Germline assignment: CDR1 MGHRA and CDR2 YSYEKL. The CDR3 runs 16 residues. This chain's CDR3 is CASSQEGRGIPDTQYF. CDR3 bases: TGCGCCAGCAGCCAAGAGGGGCGGGGAATACCAGATACGCAGTATTTT.

This sequence joins TRBV30 and TRBJ1-4; 9 positions agree with TRBD1. V trimming: 2 bases; J trimming: 7 bases; junction bases outside the gene matches: 8. This CDR3 region has 15 residues. CDR1 and CDR2 from the germline V gene are GTSNPN and SVGIG (reference sequence). CDR3 protein: CAWSLNRGRGEKLFF. Here the CDR3 DNA reads TGTGCCTGGAGTCTAAACAGGGGGCGAGGTGAAAAACTGTTTTTT.

CDR3 sequence (DNA): TGTGCCAGCAGCGTAGGGTGGGGCTCTGGGGCCAACGTCCTGACTTTC. Its translation: CASSVGWGSGANVLTF. The V gene is TRBV9, the J gene TRBJ2-6; D is ambiguous. The CDR3 runs 16 residues. Per the germline V gene, CDR1 is SGDLS and CDR2 is YYNGEE. Trimming removed 0 bases from V and 0 bases from J, with 7 bases in between.